Included here is one T cell receptor (beta chain) sequence, with context. Its antigen is not identified. As to time point: after neoadjuvant nivolumab, at surgical resection. Patients had HPV-negative, locally advanced oral cavity squamous cell carcinoma. The ends were cut back, 1 base at V and 6 bases at J, with 17 bases in the middle. This CDR3 is built from 15 residues. The germline gives CDR1 SGHRS, CDR2 YFSETQ. The sample originates from a study of neoadjuvant anti-PD-1 for oral cavity cancer. Study-level information: Before surgery, most patients got three to four biweekly 3 mg/kg nivolumab doses. General observations from the study: Pretreatment Treg/Th17 ratio correlated inversely with post-treatment tumor clonality. Post-treatment tumors with larger preexisting clones showed more shrinkage.

The protocol was immunoSEQ multiplex PCR, while the TCRdb copy is restricted to in-frame clones and leaves out a portion. Found here are roughly 25,000 clones, 26% of them singletons; the top ten hold more than 15%. This chain joins TRBV5-1 and TRBJ2-7, with D tentatively TRBD1 (6 bases). The sequencing here drew on tumor tissue, taken after nivolumab (anti-PD-1) treatment. This receptor was taken from a person aged 35 to 85 with oral cavity squamous cell carcinoma. This CDR3 reads CASSLLNRESGEQYF. The CDR3 DNA sequence: TGCGCCAGCAGCTTGTTGAACAGGGAATCGGGCGAGCAGTACTTC.